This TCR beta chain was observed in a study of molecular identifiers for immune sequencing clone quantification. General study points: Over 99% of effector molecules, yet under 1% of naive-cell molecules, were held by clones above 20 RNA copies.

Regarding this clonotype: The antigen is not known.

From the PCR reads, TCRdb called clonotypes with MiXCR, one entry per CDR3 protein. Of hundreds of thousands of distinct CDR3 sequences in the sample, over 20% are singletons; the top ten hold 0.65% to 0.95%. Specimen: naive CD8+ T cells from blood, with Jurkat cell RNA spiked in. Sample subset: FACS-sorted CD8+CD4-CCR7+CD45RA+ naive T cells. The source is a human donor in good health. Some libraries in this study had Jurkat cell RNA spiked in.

CDR3: CASSELVGVKTQYF. In DNA, the CDR3 is TGTGCCAGCAGTGAATTGGTCGGGGTCAAGACCCAGTACTTC. The chain links TRBV6-1 to TRBJ2-5, with a possible D match to TRBD2 (5 bases). V lost 2 bases and J 6 bases, leaving 13 bases between the germline ends. Germline-derived CDR1 and CDR2 are MNHNS and SASEGT. CDR3 length equals 14 residues.